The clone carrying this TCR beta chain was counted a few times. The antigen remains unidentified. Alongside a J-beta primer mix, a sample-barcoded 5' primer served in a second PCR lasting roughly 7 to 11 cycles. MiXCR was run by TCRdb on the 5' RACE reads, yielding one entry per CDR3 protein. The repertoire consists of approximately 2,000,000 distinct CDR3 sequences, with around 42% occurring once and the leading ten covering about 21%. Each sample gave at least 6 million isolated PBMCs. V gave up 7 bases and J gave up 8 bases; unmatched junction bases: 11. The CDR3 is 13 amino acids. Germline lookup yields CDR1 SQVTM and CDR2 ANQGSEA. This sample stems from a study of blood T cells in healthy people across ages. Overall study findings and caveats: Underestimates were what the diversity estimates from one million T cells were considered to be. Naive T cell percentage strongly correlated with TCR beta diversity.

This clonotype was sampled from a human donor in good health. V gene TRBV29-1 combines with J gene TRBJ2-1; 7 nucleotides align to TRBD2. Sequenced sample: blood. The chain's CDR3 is CSAFGGSGHEQFF. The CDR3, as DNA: TGCAGCGCCTTCGGGGGGAGTGGGCATGAGCAGTTCTTC.